This T cell receptor (beta chain) was sequenced during a study of T-cell reconstitution after alpha-beta-depleted transplantation in children. About this clonotype: The target antigen is unknown.

Points from the study as a whole: Surviving recipient cells, namely T cells and thymic progenitors, were the source of high day-60 TCRbeta diversity in some patients. T cells produced anew were the main source of T-cell counts and diversity one year after transplant. About two months after transplant, alpha-beta T cells reportedly came from several hundred expanded graft clones.

Unique molecular identifiers were used to barcode this TCRbeta library. Each CDR3 protein gets one entry after TCRdb re-called the PCR reads with MiXCR. The sample records some 840,000 distinct CDR3 sequences, approximately 15% being singletons. CDR1 and CDR2 from the germline V gene are KGHDR and SFDVKD. V gave up 4 bases and J gave up 0 bases, with 10 bases separating them. The CDR3 totals 15 residues. This chain joins TRBV24-1 and TRBJ2-3; D not certain. This receptor was taken from a male patient younger than 18 who had a stem cell transplant for acute lymphoblastic leukemia, so the T cells may come from the graft donor. Sequencing used PBMCs, mostly from graft donor cells, obtained 360 days after TCRalphabeta/CD19-depleted stem cell transplant. The CDR3 sequence is CATSEHGRSTDTQYF. The CDR3 DNA reads as TGTGCCACCAGTGAGCACGGGCGGAGCACAGATACGCAGTATTTT.